These 21 T cell receptor beta chains originate from one sample sequenced in a study of blood T cell repertoires in COVID-19. The repertoire was sequenced with immunoSEQ multiplex PCR; TCRdb's copy has only in-frame clones and lacks some. The repertoire holds roughly 260,000 clones, with around nine tenths as singletons. Sequenced: peripheral blood. These receptors were collected from a man aged 35-49 years who had recovered from COVID-19.

The J gene is TRBJ1-2, the V gene TRBV10-1, with 7 nucleotides matching TRBD1. CDR3 length: 14 residues. Germline CDR1 is WNHNN and CDR2 is SYGVQD (reference sequence). The V and J ends lost 1 base and 4 bases, in that order; junction bases with no gene match: 3. CDR3 in amino acids: CASSEYRGGYGYTF. CDR3 sequence (DNA): TGCGCCAGCAGTGAGTACAGGGGCGGCTATGGCTACACCTTC.

The J gene is TRBJ2-7, the V gene TRBV29-1; no reliable D call. V lost 7 bases, J lost 4 bases, and 14 bases lay in between. The germline CDR1 and CDR2 sequences are SQVTM and ANQGSEA. The CDR3 covers 12 residues. The CDR3 region is CSARNTNYEQYF. The CDR3 DNA sequence: TGCAGCGCCCGAAATACTAATTACGAGCAGTACTTC.

The genes are TRBV7-2 and TRBJ2-1, with 7 bases identical to TRBD2. Germline CDR1 reads SGHTA; CDR2 reads FQGNSA. V shed 1 base and J 4 bases; nucleotides not matched to a gene: 7. This CDR3 is 16 amino acids long. DNA for the CDR3: TGTGCCAGCAGCTTAGGGGGAGCGGGGACGTACAATGAGCAGTTCTTC. Protein product: CASSLGGAGTYNEQFF.

This chain joins TRBV5-1 and TRBJ2-5, with no clear D. Between the trimmed V and J ends, which lost 0 bases and 3 bases, there was a span of 9 bases. The CDR3 is 14 amino acids. The germline V gene has CDR1 SGHRS and CDR2 YFSETQ. The CDR3 DNA is TGCGCCAGCAGCTTGGGGAGTCTCGAAGAGACCCAGTACTTC. Translated, it gives CASSLGSLEETQYF.

The J gene is TRBJ1-2, the V gene TRBV14; D might be TRBD1 (6 bases). Germline CDR1 is SGHDN and CDR2 is FVKESK. CDR3 size: 13 residues. V was shortened by 3 bases and J by 3 bases, with 8 bases between the two germline ends. This chain's CDR3 is CASSQGADYGYTF. In nucleotides, the CDR3 is TGTGCCAGCAGCCAGGGGGCGGACTATGGCTACACCTTC.

The V call is TRBV11-1, the J call TRBJ2-1; 7 bases align to TRBD2. Germline V gene lookup returns CDR1 SGHAT and CDR2 FQDESV (reference sequence). The V and J ends lost 5 bases and 8 bases, in that order; junction bases with no gene match: 9. The CDR3 has 14 residues. DNA for the CDR3: TGTGCCAGCAGCCTGAGGGAGGGGTGGGATGAGCAGTTCTTC. Residues: CASSLREGWDEQFF.

V usage is TRBV19 and J usage is TRBJ2-7; 13 bases line up with TRBD2. The CDR3 contains 15 residues. The V gene's germline CDR1 is LNHDA and CDR2 SQIVND (reference sequence). Trimming cost V 5 bases and J 4 bases; bases outside gene matches: 5. This CDR3 is CASSVGLAGVYEQYF. The CDR3 nucleotides read TGTGCCAGTAGTGTAGGACTAGCGGGAGTTTACGAGCAGTACTTC.

The chain links TRBV7-6 to TRBJ1-1; TRBD1 agrees at 11 bases. With 6 bases clipped from V and 3 bases from J, the junction kept 9 bases outside the gene matches. Germline V gene data show CDR1 as SGHVS and CDR2 as FNYEAQ. The CDR3 runs 16 residues. CDR3 loop: CASSYGTGGSDTEAFF. CDR3 coding DNA: TGTGCCAGCAGTTATGGGACAGGGGGGAGTGACACTGAAGCTTTCTTT.

The V and J genes are TRBV12-3 or TRBV12-4 and TRBJ1-1, with D perhaps matching TRBD1 (5 bases). The ends were cut back, 3 bases at V and 4 bases at J, with 9 bases in the middle. This CDR3 contains 13 residues. The DNA of the CDR3 is TGTGCCAGCAGTTTTCGGACATTCACTGAAGCTTTCTTT. Translation gives CASSFRTFTEAFF.

V and J are TRBV6-5 and TRBJ2-1, with unresolved D. Trimming removed 7 bases from V and 7 bases from J, with 11 bases in between. The germline V gene encodes CDR1 MNHEY and CDR2 SVGAGI. The CDR3 loop spans 12 amino acids. CDR3 sequence (DNA): TGTGCCAGCATATCGGTTATTAATGAGCAGTTCTTC. This sequence encodes CASISVINEQFF.

The V and J genes are TRBV14 and TRBJ2-5; 9 nucleotides match TRBD1. V shed 4 bases and J 4 bases; nucleotides not matched to a gene: 4. The CDR3 is 14 amino acids. Germline CDR1 is SGHDN and CDR2 is FVKESK. CDR3 protein: CASSPGQGSETQYF. CDR3 in DNA: TGTGCCAGCAGCCCCGGACAGGGGTCAGAGACCCAGTACTTC.

This rearrangement joins TRBV7-8 to TRBJ1-2; no clear D gene. Per germline, CDR1 SGHVS and CDR2 FQNEAQ. The CDR3 is 16 residues long. V shed 5 bases and J shed 0 bases, with 16 bases lying between them. The CDR3 loop is CASSLGPILANYGYTF. Written as DNA, the CDR3 is TGTGCCAGCAGCCTAGGACCGATTCTAGCTAACTATGGCTACACCTTC.

This rearrangement joins TRBV4-2 to TRBJ1-5; maybe TRBD1 (6 bases). In germline, CDR1 is LGHNA, CDR2 YNFKEQ. The CDR3 has 15 amino acids. The V end was cut by 0 bases, the J end by 3 bases, with 9 bases between. The CDR3 protein is CASSQDDRLNQPQHF. CDR3 DNA sequence: TGTGCCAGCAGCCAAGACGACAGGCTCAATCAGCCCCAGCATTTT.

V usage is TRBV9 and J usage is TRBJ2-3; 7 nucleotides line up with TRBD2. The V segment lost 6 bases and the J segment 0 bases; nucleotides outside the gene matches: 10. CDR1 and CDR2 from the germline V gene are SGDLS and YYNGEE. This CDR3 is built from 16 residues. This CDR3 is CASTVGSGVSTDTQYF. The CDR3 DNA follows: TGTGCCAGCACCGTGGGGAGCGGGGTTAGCACAGATACGCAGTATTTT.

The chain recombines TRBV5-1 with TRBJ2-2; D perhaps matches TRBD1 (5 bases). Germline V CDR1 and CDR2: SGHRS, YFSETQ. Trimming shortened V by 0 bases and J by 6 bases, and 12 bases separated the two germline ends. The CDR3 is 15 amino acids. CDR3: CASSLALQGSGELFF. DNA for the CDR3: TGCGCCAGCAGCTTGGCCCTTCAGGGCTCCGGGGAGCTGTTTTTT.

This clone has a single count. The rearrangement uses TRBV19 and TRBJ2-3; the match to TRBD2 covers 11 bases. After removal of 4 bases from V and 4 bases from J, the junction contained 10 bases not matched to a gene. This CDR3 has 17 residues. Germline V gene sequence: CDR1 LNHDA, CDR2 SQIVND (reference sequence). The CDR3 DNA is TGTGCCAGTAGTACGCCCGGACTAGCGGGTCCCCCAGATACGCAGTATTTT. Translating gives CASSTPGLAGPPDTQYF.

Only one count was recorded for this clone. This sequence joins TRBV19 and TRBJ1-5; unclear D gene. V lost 6 bases and J lost 2, with 11 bases in between. CDR1 is LNHDA, CDR2 SQIVND, per germline (reference sequence). The CDR3 runs 14 residues. The CDR3 DNA follows: TGTGCCAGTAGGGCGACTTTGGGCAATCAGCCCCAGCATTTT. Protein: CASRATLGNQPQHF. Complete variable domain (other parts from reference TRBV19 and TRBJ1-5): DGGITQSPKYLFRKEGQNVTLSCEQNLNHDAMYWYRQDPGQGLRLIYYSQIVNDFQKGDIAEGYSVSREKKESFPLTVTSAQKNPTAFYLCASRATLGNQPQHFGDGTRLSIL.

The chain recombines TRBV21-1 with TRBJ1-5; TRBD1, the D gene given by the table, was not confirmed from the DNA. TRBV21-1 is designated a pseudogene. This CDR3 region has 17 residues. CDR3 protein: CASSDPLYRETGQPQHF. In DNA, the CDR3 is TGTGCCAGCAGCGACCCATTATACAGGGAGACGGGCCAGCCCCAGCATTTT.

This chain uses TRBV9 with TRBJ2-1; 9 positions agree with TRBD2. Germline V CDR1 and CDR2: SGDLS, YYNGEE. There are 16 residues in the CDR3. The V gene end was trimmed by 0 bases and the J gene end by 9 bases; junction bases not matched to a gene: 10. CDR3 sequence reads: CASSVEGSGRRGEQFF. The CDR3 DNA reads as TGTGCCAGCAGCGTAGAGGGGAGCGGGAGGAGGGGTGAGCAGTTCTTC. The whole variable domain, filled in from reference TRBV9 and TRBJ2-1, reads DSGVTQTPKHLITATGQRVTLRCSPRSGDLSVYWYQQSLDQGLQFLIQYYNGEERAKGNILERFSAQQFPDLHSELNLSSLELGDSALYFCASSVEGSGRRGEQFFGPGTRLTVL.

This chain links TRBV29-1 with TRBJ2-1; 10 nucleotides align to TRBD1. The CDR3 has 13 residues. Germline V gene sequence: CDR1 SQVTM, CDR2 ANQGSEA. The V and J ends lost 7 bases and 6 bases, in that order; junction bases with no gene match: 6. The CDR3, as DNA: TGCAGCGGGGGGGACAGGGGTTTCAATGAGCAGTTCTTC. Residues: CSGGDRGFNEQFF.

The chain carries TRBV7-2 and TRBJ2-1, with 16 bases that match TRBD2. Germline-derived CDR1 and CDR2 are SGHTA and FQGNSA. The CDR3 sequence is 16 residues long. Losses at the gene ends were 3 bases for V and 10 bases for J; bases not matched to a gene: 6. For the CDR3, the DNA is TGTGCCAGCAGCTTCACCGGGACTAGCGGGGGGGCCGAGCAGTTCTTC. Protein sequence: CASSFTGTSGGAEQFF.